The 27 T cell receptor beta chains listed next were all sequenced from one sample in a study of response to subunit inactivated influenza vaccine. TCRdb used MiXCR to reprocess the RT-PCR reads, holding one entry per CDR3 protein. The table includes approximately 200,000 distinct CDR3 sequences, 13% to 15% detected once. Sequenced material: CD8+ T cells sorted from PBMCs, taken about 5 days after vaccination. Receptors originate from a man aged 45-65 years who received an inactivated influenza vaccine.

The chain couples TRBV7-9 to TRBJ2-7; no clear D. Germline assignment: CDR1 SEHNR and CDR2 FQNEAQ (reference sequence). The CDR3 runs to 16 residues. Between the trimmed V and J ends, which lost 5 bases and 0 bases, there was a span of 17 bases. CDR3 in amino acids: CASSETSTENSYEQYF. DNA for the CDR3: TGTGCCAGCAGCGAGACCTCCACCGAGAACTCCTACGAGCAGTACTTC.

The chain combines TRBV15 with TRBJ2-1; D not resolved. Germline V gene data show CDR1 as LNHNV and CDR2 as YYDKDF (reference sequence). V gave up 3 bases and J gave up 5 bases, with 8 bases separating them. The CDR3 is made up of 13 amino acids. DNA for the CDR3: TGTGCCACCAGCAGGGTAGAACACAATGAGCAGTTCTTC. Protein product: CATSRVEHNEQFF.

This clonotype has just a few counts. J is TRBJ2-1 and V is TRBV27; D is ambiguous. CDR1 and CDR2 (germline): MNHEY, SMNVEV (reference sequence). This CDR3 is built from 13 residues. The germline V and J ends were trimmed by 5 bases and 2 bases, with 7 bases remaining between them. The CDR3 DNA reads as TGTGCCAGCAGTCCCTCACCCTACAATGAGCAGTTCTTC. It encodes CASSPSPYNEQFF.

The V gene is TRBV6-1, the J gene TRBJ2-7, with D unclear. V lost 5 bases and J lost 9, with 11 bases in between. Germline V gene lookup returns CDR1 MNHNS and CDR2 SASEGT. The CDR3 sequence is 11 residues long. CDR3 coding DNA: TGTGCCAGCAGTCTTGGATTTCGGCAGTACTTC. This encodes CASSLGFRQYF.

The chain has TRBV11-2 and TRBJ2-3, with 10 bases lining up with TRBD1. This CDR3 has 17 amino acids. CDR1 and CDR2 from the germline V gene are SGHAT and FQNNGV. Trimming took 4 bases from V and 0 from J; bases not matched to a gene: 7. CDR3 residues: CASSWTGTGVSTDTQYF. CDR3 bases: TGTGCCAGCAGCTGGACCGGGACAGGGGTTAGCACAGATACGCAGTATTTT.

This clonotype has only a few counts. The gene calls are TRBV5-1 and TRBJ2-4; 11 nucleotides match TRBD2. The CDR3 has 16 amino acids. V was pared by 0 bases and J by 12 bases, with 11 bases of the junction left unmatched. The V gene's germline CDR1 is SGHRS and CDR2 YFSETQ. CDR3 amino acids: CASSLGVAGGKAAQYF. DNA for the CDR3: TGCGCCAGCAGCTTGGGGGTAGCGGGAGGGAAGGCGGCTCAGTACTTC.

The table lists this clonotype with a few counts. The rearrangement links TRBV12-3 or TRBV12-4 to TRBJ2-5; 9 bases are a match to TRBD2. The CDR3 is 14 residues long. The ends lost 2 bases at V and 5 bases at J; junction bases unmatched: 3. DNA of the CDR3: TGTGCCAGCAGTTTAAGTGCGGGAGGGGAGACCCAGTACTTC. Its translation: CASSLSAGGETQYF.

This clonotype was observed a few times. V gene TRBV4-3 combines with J gene TRBJ2-6, with TRBD1 matching over 10 bases. Germline V gives CDR1 LGHNA, CDR2 YSLEER. Losses at the gene ends were 0 bases for V and 4 bases for J; bases not matched to a gene: 9. The CDR3 is made up of 19 amino acids. CDR3 sequence (DNA): TGCGCCAGCAGCCAAGAAAGCGGGACAGGGGTAGGGGGGGCCAACGTCCTGACTTTC. Its translation: CASSQESGTGVGGANVLTF.

The gene calls are TRBV6-2 or TRBV6-3 and TRBJ2-2; the D gene is possibly TRBD2 (5 bases). The CDR3 has 16 amino acids. Germline V lookup: CDR1 MNHEY, CDR2 SVGEGT. V was cut by 2 bases and J by 2 bases, with 12 bases left in between. The DNA of the CDR3 is TGTGCCAGCAGTTACGAACCCGGGGAAAACACCGGGGAGCTGTTTTTT. Amino acid sequence: CASSYEPGENTGELFF.

This clonotype has a handful of counts. This CDR3 reads CASSLIWGNTGELFF. In DNA form, the CDR3 reads TGTGCCAGCAGTTTAATCTGGGGGAACACCGGGGAGCTGTTTTTT. V usage is TRBV12-3 or TRBV12-4 and J usage is TRBJ2-2; unclear D gene. The length of the CDR3 is 15 residues. Between the trimmed V and J ends, which lost 2 bases and 1 base, there was a span of 8 bases.

This rearrangement joins TRBV5-5 to TRBJ2-7, with D uncertain. This CDR3 region has 11 residues. The V end lost 1 base, the J end lost 6 bases, and 5 bases lay between the germline ends. Germline V gene sequence: CDR1 SGHKS, CDR2 YYEKEE (reference sequence). The CDR3 spells CASSLRVEQYF. DNA for the CDR3: TGTGCCAGCAGCTTGCGGGTCGAGCAGTACTTC.

As concerns this clonotype: The missing conserved phenylalanine or tryptophan at the end of this CDR3 makes a read error likely. CDR3 DNA sequence: TGTGCCAGCAGCTTATTCACTCACAGGGGGCACACCGGGGAGCTGTTTCTT. Its translation is CASSLFTHRGHTGELFL. This rearrangement joins TRBV11-2 to TRBJ2-2, with 9 bases matching TRBD1. The J segment lost 3 bases and the V segment lost 2 bases, leaving 7 bases of the junction unmatched. The CDR3 is made up of 17 amino acids. CDR1 and CDR2 (germline): SGHAT, FQNNGV.

The rearrangement uses TRBV20-1 and TRBJ2-3; D unresolved. The V gene lost 1 base and the J gene lost 1 base, with 12 bases spanning the gap. CDR1 DFQATT and CDR2 SNEGSKA come from the germline V gene (reference sequence). The CDR3 contains 15 residues. The CDR3 DNA is TGCAGTGCTAGAGCTACACTGCCTGGCACAGATACGCAGTATTTT. Translating gives CSARATLPGTDTQYF.

This clonotype was found many times. The V gene is TRBV4-1, the J gene TRBJ2-7; D is ambiguous. The V end was cut by 1 base, the J end by 7 bases, with 11 bases between. Germline CDR1 and CDR2: MGHRA and YSYEKL. The CDR3 is made up of 13 amino acids. CDR3 loop: CASSQGWAVEQYF. The CDR3 DNA reads as TGCGCCAGCAGCCAAGGGTGGGCAGTTGAGCAGTACTTC.

There are a few counts of this clonotype. V and J are TRBV4-2 and TRBJ2-2, with 12 bases that match TRBD2. This CDR3 region has 18 residues. V lost 3 bases and J lost 4; bases outside the gene matches: 9. Looked up from germline, CDR1 is LGHNA and CDR2 is YNFKEQ. In nucleotides, the CDR3 is TGTGCCAGCAGCCAGGAGCTAGCGGGAGGGCCTATCACCGGGGAGCTGTTTTTT. Amino acids: CASSQELAGGPITGELFF.

This clonotype has a handful of counts. This sequence joins TRBV19 and TRBJ2-1, with TRBD2 identical over 7 bases. Germline CDR1 and CDR2: LNHDA and SQIVND (reference sequence). CDR3 size: 18 residues. J lost 5 bases, V lost 3 bases, and 16 bases had no gene match. CDR3 residues: CASSILVFGGDVHNEQFF. CDR3 DNA sequence: TGTGCCAGTAGTATTCTTGTGTTTGGGGGGGACGTTCACAATGAGCAGTTCTTC.

This chain links TRBV7-3 with TRBJ2-5; 10 nucleotides agree with TRBD1. The germline gives CDR1 SGHTA, CDR2 FQGTGA. The CDR3 spans 16 residues. J was trimmed by 5 bases and V by 3 bases; bases with no gene match: 9. The DNA for the CDR3 is TGTGCCAGCAGCTTGGGACAGGGGCCTCCATGGGAGACCCAGTACTTC. This encodes CASSLGQGPPWETQYF. The entire variable domain, with the rest obtained from reference TRBV7-3 and TRBJ2-5, is as follows: GAGVSQTPSNKVTEKGKYVELRCDPISGHTALYWYRQSLGQGPEFLIYFQGTGAADDSGLPNDRFFAVRPEGSVSTLKIQRTERGDSAVYLCASSLGQGPPWETQYFGPGTRLLVL.

There are many counts of this clonotype. This chain uses TRBV4-3 with TRBJ2-5; 9 bases match TRBD2. Germline assignment: CDR1 LGHNA and CDR2 YSLEER. V shed 1 base and J 5 bases; nucleotides not matched to a gene: 8. This CDR3 is 16 amino acids long. CDR3 protein: CASSQVLSAGGETQYF. The CDR3 DNA sequence: TGCGCCAGCAGCCAAGTCCTTAGTGCGGGAGGGGAGACCCAGTACTTC.

The rearrangement joins TRBV28 to TRBJ2-7; the match to TRBD1 covers 7 bases. The trim removed 6 bases at V and 3 bases at J, leaving 11 bases unmatched. The CDR3 length is 15 residues. From germline, CDR1 is MDHEN and CDR2 SYDVKM. The CDR3 region has the DNA TGTGCCAGCAGATCCGCAGGGGGTGGATACTACGAGCAGTACTTC. Protein sequence: CASRSAGGGYYEQYF.

This sequence joins TRBV6-1 and TRBJ2-1; tentative D call: TRBD2 (6 bases). V was shortened by 1 base and J by 8 bases, with 12 bases between the two germline ends. CDR1 is MNHNS, CDR2 SASEGT, per germline. The CDR3 has 14 amino acids. CDR3 sequence reads: CASSEVGGSYEQFF. CDR3 nucleotides: TGTGCCAGCAGTGAAGTCGGAGGGAGTTATGAGCAGTTCTTC.

The chain couples TRBV4-3 to TRBJ2-7; D may be TRBD2 (5 bases). Looked up from germline, CDR1 is LGHNA and CDR2 is YSLEER. This CDR3 has 15 residues. Trimming removed 1 base at V and 4 bases at J, with 14 bases between. The CDR3 DNA sequence: TGCGCCAGCAGCCAAGGTCGCCTAGCAACTTACGAGCAGTACTTC. Translated: CASSQGRLATYEQYF.

This chain links TRBV7-9 with TRBJ1-5; no definite D call. V lost 5 bases to trimming and J lost 3 bases, with 5 bases between them. This CDR3 has 12 residues. Per germline, CDR1 SEHNR and CDR2 FQNEAQ (reference sequence). CDR3 loop: CASSEDNQPQHF. CDR3 bases: TGTGCCAGCAGCGAAGACAATCAGCCCCAGCATTTT.

This clonotype was seen a few times. The chain uses TRBV27 and TRBJ2-5; D is uncertain. Trimming left V 2 bases short and J 0 bases short, with 7 bases between. In germline, CDR1 is MNHEY, CDR2 SMNVEV (reference sequence). The CDR3 sequence is 14 residues long. The CDR3 DNA follows: TGTGCCAGCAGTTTACTAGGTTACCAAGAGACCCAGTACTTC. This encodes CASSLLGYQETQYF.

This clonotype turned up a few times. The chain is built from TRBV29-1 and TRBJ1-1; no clear D gene. Germline CDR1 and CDR2: SQVTM and ANQGSEA. V was trimmed by 4 bases and J by 2 bases, leaving 2 bases between them. The CDR3 is 10 amino acids. The CDR3 DNA is TGCAGCGTTGTCAACACTGAAGCTTTCTTT. Its translation is CSVVNTEAFF.

V and J are TRBV24-1 and TRBJ2-7; 10 bases agree with TRBD2. V lost 3 bases and J lost 3; bases outside the gene matches: 1. The CDR3 totals 14 residues. CDR1 is KGHDR, CDR2 SFDVKD, per germline. The CDR3 nucleotides read TGTGCCACCAGTGATAGGACTAGCGGCTACGAGCAGTACTTC. As protein: CATSDRTSGYEQYF.

The V call is TRBV27, the J call TRBJ2-1; TRBD1 is a possible D gene (5 bases). The CDR3 sequence is 14 residues long. Trimming pared 7 bases from V and 2 bases from J, leaving 12 bases between. Germline CDR1 reads MNHEY; CDR2 reads SMNVEV (reference sequence). DNA for the CDR3: TGTGCCAGCAAAGGGGTTAGCCCCTACAATGAGCAGTTCTTC. It codes for CASKGVSPYNEQFF.

Ten or more counts support this clonotype. The chain uses TRBV12-3 or TRBV12-4 and TRBJ2-7; D may match TRBD1 or TRBD2 (5 bases each). This CDR3 region has 13 residues. Trimming removed 6 bases from V and 4 bases from J, with 13 bases in between. The chain's CDR3 is CASSLGVSYEQYF. The CDR3 DNA is TGTGCCAGCAGCTTGGGGGTATCGTACGAGCAGTACTTC.